Listed here is a single T cell receptor beta chain. Its antigen is as yet unknown. With 9 bases removed from V and 1 base from J, the gap between germline ends came to 18 bases. Per germline, CDR1 ENHRY and CDR2 SYGVKD. The CDR3 extends over 16 amino acids. Profiling relied on immunoSEQ multiplex PCR, and the TCRdb table lists in-frame clones only, not all of them. The data hold 150,000 to 170,000 clones, with under 95% observed a single time. These data are taken from a study of OX40 agonist ivuxolimab in advanced cancers. Whole-study findings and limits: Patients with a partial response at 0.1-3.0 mg/kg had among the lowest clonal expansion.

V is TRBV10-3 and J is TRBJ2-2; the D gene is possibly TRBD1 (5 bases). The TCR comes from an adult with an advanced solid tumor such as melanoma, head and neck, liver or kidney cancer. The material sequenced was CD4+ or CD8+ T cells sorted from blood, taken in a trial of the OX40 agonist ivuxolimab. The CDR3 DNA follows: TGTGCCATACAGACAGCCCGGGTTATGAACACCGGGGAGCTGTTTTTT. Translating it yields CAIQTARVMNTGELFF.